This record looks at one TCR beta chain sequence and its context. Its target is unknown. The germline CDR1 and CDR2 sequences are MDHEN and SYDVKM. V was clipped by 5 bases and J by 5 bases, with 9 bases between them. The CDR3 loop spans 12 amino acids. With sequencing, the targeted depth ranged from 1 in 200,000 to 1 in 1 million T cells. Generated by immunoSEQ multiplex PCR, the TCRdb table keeps only in-frame clones and is missing some. Altogether more than 300,000 clones are present, about 80% being singletons, with the ten largest covering 6.7%. This entry is derived from a study of cytotoxic CD8 clonotypes in ibrutinib-treated CLL. Overall study results and limits: Sustained-remission and progressing patients diverged in sampling times. T-cell clonality at baseline went above that of age-matched healthy donors and rose and fell with circulating CD8+ T-cell counts.

This clonotype was sampled from a human donor with chronic lymphocytic leukemia. The chain uses TRBV28 and TRBJ1-1; D remains unclear. Sample: PBMCs, taken before ibrutinib treatment. Here the CDR3 reads CASSPPGTEAFF. In nucleotides, the CDR3 is TGTGCCAGCAGTCCACCGGGGACTGAAGCTTTCTTT.